The 26 T cell receptor beta chains below come from one sample, sequenced in a study of beta chain features in type 1 diabetes. Study-wide results and limits: People with Type 1 diabetes carried modestly yet significantly shorter TCRB CDR3s in all four CD4+ subsets.

These receptors lack a known antigen. Expressed TCRB transcripts were sequenced because the entire RNA isolate underwent reverse transcription. Sequencing was performed with immunoSEQ multiplex PCR; in TCRdb, only in-frame clones are kept and a portion is missing. The sample includes 240,000 or so clones, about a fifth of them seen just once. Sequencing input: naive CD4+ T cells from blood. These receptor sequences come from a middle-aged woman with type 1 diabetes.

This clone was counted a few times. The rearrangement links TRBV4-2 to TRBJ2-2, with D tentatively TRBD1 (8 bases). This CDR3 spans 17 amino acids. Germline-derived CDR1 and CDR2 are LGHNA and YNFKEQ. V gave up 1 base and J gave up 5 bases, with 17 bases separating them. The chain's CDR3 is CASSQAMTGEGTGELFF. The CDR3 nucleotides read TGTGCCAGCAGCCAAGCTATGACAGGGGAGGGAACCGGGGAGCTGTTTTTT.

The CDR3, as DNA: TGTGCCAGCAGCGTCCGACTAGCGGATGAGCAGTTCTTC. This encodes CASSVRLADEQFF. V is TRBV5-6 and J is TRBJ2-1, with TRBD2 matching over 9 bases. The germline V gene has CDR1 SGHDT and CDR2 YYEEEE. CDR3 length: 13 residues. V was clipped by 4 bases and J by 8 bases; unmatched bases: 4.

V is TRBV9 and J is TRBJ2-1; no definite D call. V was trimmed by 3 bases and J by 2 bases, leaving 12 bases between them. This CDR3 has 15 residues. Germline V CDR1 and CDR2: SGDLS, YYNGEE. The CDR3 reads CASSALLGAYNEQFF. CDR3 nucleotides: TGTGCCAGCAGCGCCCTTCTAGGAGCCTACAATGAGCAGTTCTTC.

This sequence joins TRBV29-1 and TRBJ1-1, with 9 positions matching TRBD1. Germline CDR1 reads SQVTM; CDR2 reads ANQGSEA. The CDR3 has 14 amino acids. The V segment lost 7 bases and the J segment 3 bases; nucleotides outside the gene matches: 9. CDR3 bases: TGCAGCGGGAGAGTTGGGACAGGGCACACTGAAGCTTTCTTT. It translates to CSGRVGTGHTEAFF.

This chain connects TRBV7-2 to TRBJ1-2, with 10 bases lining up with TRBD1. V trimming: 5 bases; J trimming: 2 bases; junction bases outside the gene matches: 5. The germline CDR1 and CDR2 sequences are SGHTA and FQGNSA. The CDR3 is 15 amino acids. CDR3 amino acids: CASSVMGQGNYGYTF. Written as DNA, the CDR3 is TGTGCCAGCAGCGTAATGGGACAGGGGAACTATGGCTACACCTTC.

This clone has only a few counts. The gene calls are TRBV5-1 and TRBJ2-5, with 9 bases lining up with TRBD1. V lost 3 bases, J lost 5 bases, and 5 bases stayed unmatched. This CDR3 is 14 amino acids long. In germline, CDR1 is SGHRS, CDR2 YFSETQ. CDR3 loop: CASSSGQGRETQYF. Here the CDR3 DNA reads TGCGCCAGCAGCTCCGGACAGGGGCGGGAGACCCAGTACTTC.

This clone was detected once. V is TRBV10-3 and J is TRBJ1-2; TRBD1 might be the D (6 bases). The CDR3 is 13 amino acids. Trimming left V 10 bases short and J 3 bases short, with 15 bases between. Per the germline V gene, CDR1 is ENHRY and CDR2 is SYGVKD. The chain's CDR3 is CANGGGNDYGYTF. In nucleotides, the CDR3 is TGTGCCAACGGGGGGGGCAACGACTATGGCTACACCTTC.

The rearrangement links TRBV20-1 to TRBJ2-3; D uncertain. V lost 2 bases to trimming and J lost 6 bases, with 6 bases between them. The CDR3 spans 11 residues. Germline V gene lookup returns CDR1 DFQATT and CDR2 SNEGSKA (reference sequence). The CDR3 region has the DNA TGCAGTGCTAGATCTACGGATACGCAGTATTTT. It codes for CSARSTDTQYF.

The CDR3 sequence is CASSVVTSGRSGFF. CDR3 DNA: TGTGCCAGCAGTGTAGTGACTAGCGGGAGAAGCGGGTTCTTC. V usage is TRBV2 and J usage is TRBJ2-1; 12 bases are shared with TRBD2. CDR3 length: 14 residues. After removal of 4 bases from V and 15 bases from J, the junction contained 10 bases not matched to a gene. From germline, CDR1 is SNHLY and CDR2 FYNNEI.

This clone was picked up a small number of times. V usage is TRBV6-6 and J usage is TRBJ1-6; D possibly corresponds to TRBD1 (5 bases). The CDR3 is 12 amino acids. V lost 8 bases and J 5 bases, leaving 7 bases between the germline ends. The germline V gene has CDR1 MNHNY and CDR2 SVGAGI (reference sequence). CDR3 loop: CASGGDNSPLHF. For the CDR3, the DNA is TGTGCCAGCGGAGGGGATAATTCACCCCTCCACTTT.

This clone was seen only a few times. This same CDR3 is encoded by further DNA sequences in the sample. This chain uses TRBV5-6 with TRBJ2-7; TRBD1 agrees at 8 bases. Germline trimming cut 0 bases from V and 4 bases from J; bases unmatched to any gene: 6. Per germline, CDR1 SGHDT and CDR2 YYEEEE. CDR3 length equals 15 residues. The DNA of the CDR3 is TGTGCCAGCAGCTTGGTTGGGACAGGAGCTTACGAGCAGTACTTC. Amino acids: CASSLVGTGAYEQYF.

This chain joins TRBV7-6 and TRBJ2-1; TRBD2 matches at 9 bases. CDR3 length: 16 amino acids. V trimming: 6 bases; J trimming: 0 bases; junction bases outside the gene matches: 6. Germline V gene sequence: CDR1 SGHVS, CDR2 FNYEAQ. The CDR3 sequence is CASSGLAKGSYNEQFF. CDR3 nucleotides: TGTGCCAGCAGTGGACTAGCGAAGGGCTCCTACAATGAGCAGTTCTTC.

The genes are TRBV27 and TRBJ1-1; D possibly corresponds to TRBD1 (5 bases). V lost 7 bases to trimming and J lost 1 base, with 7 bases between them. The CDR3 is 12 amino acids. Germline V gives CDR1 MNHEY, CDR2 SMNVEV (reference sequence). The CDR3, as DNA: TGTGCCAGCAAGGGGCGGAACACTGAAGCTTTCTTT. It is translated as CASKGRNTEAFF.

The chain links TRBV9 to TRBJ1-2; possibly TRBD1 for D (6 bases). Deletions cut 4 bases from V and 5 bases from J, with 9 bases between. CDR1 is SGDLS and CDR2 is YYNGEE in the germline V gene. This CDR3 region has 12 residues. CDR3 loop: CASSLQGYGYTF. For the CDR3, the DNA is TGTGCCAGCAGCCTGCAGGGGTATGGCTACACCTTC.

The chain combines TRBV5-1 with TRBJ2-7; D perhaps matches TRBD2 (6 bases). The CDR3 covers 14 residues. Germline values: CDR1 SGHRS, CDR2 YFSETQ. Trimming cost V 4 bases and J 5 bases, with 16 bases left between them. The CDR3 loop is CASSPGEGRNEQYF. CDR3 coding DNA: TGCGCCAGCAGCCCCGGAGAGGGGAGGAACGAGCAGTACTTC.

This clone was recorded a few times. The chain carries TRBV6-6 and TRBJ2-7; TRBD1 aligns across 7 bases. This CDR3 spans 13 amino acids. The V and J ends lost 6 bases and 1 base, in that order; junction bases with no gene match: 3. The germline CDR1 and CDR2 sequences are MNHNY and SVGAGI (reference sequence). The CDR3 loop is CASSGQVSYEQYF. The CDR3 nucleotides read TGTGCCAGCAGCGGACAGGTTTCCTACGAGCAGTACTTC.

The table lists this clone with a few counts. This CDR3 reads CASSLYRDGYTF. CDR3 in DNA: TGTGCCAGCAGCTTATACAGGGATGGCTACACCTTC. V is TRBV7-2 and J is TRBJ1-2; weak D call: TRBD1 (6 bases). This CDR3 region has 12 residues. Looked up from germline, CDR1 is SGHTA and CDR2 is FQGNSA. Trimming cost V 2 bases and J 6 bases, with 7 bases left between them.

This clone has only a few counts. The chain combines TRBV9 with TRBJ2-7; 12 bases are shared with TRBD1. The CDR3 totals 15 residues. Germline-derived CDR1 and CDR2 are SGDLS and YYNGEE. Trimming removed 3 bases from V and 4 bases from J; junction bases left unmatched: 5. CDR3 region: CASSERGQGAYEQYF. The DNA for the CDR3 is TGTGCCAGCAGCGAAAGGGGACAGGGGGCGTACGAGCAGTACTTC.

The genes are TRBV5-4 and TRBJ1-6, with 8 positions matching TRBD1. Germline-derived CDR1 and CDR2 are SGHNT and YYREEE (reference sequence). The CDR3 runs to 14 residues. The ends lost 5 bases at V and 9 bases at J; junction bases unmatched: 7. The CDR3 DNA reads as TGTGCCAGCAGTTCTGGACAGGGAGGTTCACCCCTCCACTTT. Protein product: CASSSGQGGSPLHF.

This clone has a handful of counts. V gene TRBV4-2 combines with J gene TRBJ2-3, with 14 bases lining up with TRBD2. The CDR3 has 17 residues. V trimming: 4 bases; J trimming: 5 bases; junction bases outside the gene matches: 8. Per germline, CDR1 LGHNA and CDR2 YNFKEQ. DNA of the CDR3: TGTGCCAGCAGCCCGGGACTAGCGGGGGCCCGGGGAGATACGCAGTATTTT. Its protein product is CASSPGLAGARGDTQYF.

The chain recombines TRBV5-4 with TRBJ1-2; 10 nucleotides agree with TRBD1. V was clipped by 0 bases and J by 8 bases; unmatched bases: 10. This CDR3 region has 16 residues. Germline lookup yields CDR1 SGHNT and CDR2 YYREEE (reference sequence). CDR3 protein: CASSLAGTGAGYGYTF. In nucleotides, the CDR3 is TGTGCCAGCAGCTTGGCCGGGACAGGGGCGGGTTACGGCTACACCTTC.

The sample holds a few counts of this clone. The V and J genes are TRBV29-1 and TRBJ2-7, with D maybe TRBD2 (6 bases). The germline V gene encodes CDR1 SQVTM and CDR2 ANQGSEA. Trimming cost V 4 bases and J 1 base, with 8 bases left between them. The CDR3 has 12 residues. The DNA for the CDR3 is TGCAGCGTTGGTGCGGGATCCTACGAGCAGTACTTC. It encodes CSVGAGSYEQYF.

This clone was observed a few times. The chain has TRBV2 and TRBJ1-5, with no clear D. The CDR3 is 13 amino acids. Trimming left V 2 bases short and J 7 bases short, with 9 bases between. CDR1 and CDR2 from the germline V gene are SNHLY and FYNNEI. This CDR3 reads CASSEREVQPQHF. DNA of the CDR3: TGTGCCAGCAGTGAAAGGGAGGTCCAGCCCCAGCATTTT. Together with reference TRBV2 and TRBJ1-5, the CDR3 gives the full variable domain: EPEVTQTPSHQVTQMGQEVILRCVPISNHLYFYWYRQILGQKVEFLVSFYNNEISEKSEIFDDQFSVERPDGSNFTLKIRSTKLEDSAMYFCASSEREVQPQHFGDGTRLSIL.

This clone turned up a few times. The V and J genes are TRBV9 and TRBJ2-2, with 7 bases that match TRBD1. Germline lookup yields CDR1 SGDLS and CDR2 YYNGEE. The CDR3 runs 16 residues. The ends lost 1 base at V and 5 bases at J; junction bases unmatched: 8. The DNA of the CDR3 is TGTGCCAGCAGCGTACTTGGTAGGGGGCATACCGGGGAGCTGTTTTTT. This translates into CASSVLGRGHTGELFF.

The V call is TRBV5-1, the J call TRBJ2-1; 12 bases are shared with TRBD2. Germline loops: CDR1 SGHRS, CDR2 YFSETQ. The CDR3 is 16 residues long. V lost 0 bases, J lost 8 bases, and 6 bases stayed unmatched. The CDR3: CASSLGSSGREYEQFF. DNA for the CDR3: TGCGCCAGCAGCTTGGGCTCTAGCGGGAGGGAATATGAGCAGTTCTTC.

The V call is TRBV30, the J call TRBJ1-2; D gene unclear. Germline V lookup: CDR1 GTSNPN, CDR2 SVGIG (reference sequence). The CDR3 totals 12 residues. Deletions cut 0 bases from V and 8 bases from J, with 10 bases between. In nucleotides, the CDR3 is TGTGCCTGGAGTGTACGGGATCCCGGCTACACCTTC. It yields the protein CAWSVRDPGYTF.